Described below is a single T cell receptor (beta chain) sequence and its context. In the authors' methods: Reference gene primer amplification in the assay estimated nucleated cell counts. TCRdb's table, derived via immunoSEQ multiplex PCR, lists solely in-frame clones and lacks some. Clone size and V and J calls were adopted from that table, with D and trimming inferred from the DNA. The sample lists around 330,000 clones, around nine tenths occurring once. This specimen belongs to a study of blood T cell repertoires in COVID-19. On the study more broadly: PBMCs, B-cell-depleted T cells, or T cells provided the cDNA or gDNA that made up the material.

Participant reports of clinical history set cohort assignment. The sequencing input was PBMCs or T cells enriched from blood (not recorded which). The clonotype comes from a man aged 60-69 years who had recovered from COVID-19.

As DNA, the CDR3 is TGTGCCAGCAGTGATAGCTTCGGCGGGGGGACCCGGAATGAGCAGTTCTTC. Translated, it gives CASSDSFGGGTRNEQFF. The genes are TRBV25-1 and TRBJ2-1; 8 bases are a match to TRBD2. The germline V gene has CDR1 MGHDK and CDR2 SYGVNS. V lost 3 bases to trimming and J lost 7 bases; unmatched junction nucleotides: 14. CDR3 size: 17 residues.